This entry features one TCR beta chain sequence. The target of this receptor is not known. No much larger clone is present one base from it, and per-base qualities are unavailable. Using the deep immunoSEQ assay, multiplex PCR amplified TCR CDR3 regions from genomic DNA. Genomic DNA extracted from each cell subset was distributed evenly over all wells of several immunoSEQ 96-well plates, and each plate served as one replicate. For sorted subsets, roughly 200 ng of genomic DNA, equivalent to 25,000 to 35,000 T cell genomes, went into each replicate PCR. Purified libraries were measured with a Qubit 3.0 fluorometer, size-checked on a Bioanalyzer 2100, and measured again with the KAPA Library Quantification kit. A separate single-read 150-cycle Illumina NextSeq 550 flow cell was used to sequence each immunoSEQ 96-well plate. The study's processing was this. Because the immunoSEQ output held only junctional sequences and lacked quality scores, the filtering could not match the filtering applied to full-length reads. Sequences were annotated with PyIR, a Python wrapper for IgBLAST v1.9, and V/J genes and CDR3 were assigned using IMGT germline references. Reads were filtered out if the reads had weak V/J assignments (E-value above 1e-6), no CDR3, stop codons, out-of-frame junctions, or ambiguous translated residues. V3J clonotypes were defined as sequences sharing an identical inferred V gene, J gene, and CDR3 amino acid sequence. Percentage overlap between repertoires was computed as shared unique clonotypes divided by the size of the smaller repertoire. RTK rarefaction, the Chao1 estimator, and Recon v2.1 estimates of unobserved clonotypes were used to assess repertoire richness. For all TCRbeta clonotypes obtained by the gDNA method from a few donors, generation probabilities were computed with OLGA. The clones in this table, taken by TCRdb from immuneACCESS, are in-frame only. Not every clone is retained; where verified, under half of the shortfall comes from an unresolved V gene, and the cause of the rest is unknown. V and J calls and clone size are as listed in that table; D and trimming were resolved from the DNA. The sample table holds millions of clones, of which approximately 93% were seen once. Jointly, the top ten make up under 0.45% of the sample.

Donors were healthy HIV-negative adults with no recently reported acute infections or vaccinations. Only Caucasian adults living in Nashville, Tennessee, USA were represented among the donors. CD4+ T cells were enriched by magnetic negative selection; naive cells were then positively selected on CD45RA, and the negative fraction formed the memory subset. Blood was obtained by leukapheresis, after which PBMCs were separated by Ficoll-Histopaque density gradient centrifugation and cryopreserved in liquid nitrogen vapor phase. Analytical flow cytometry was used to check the purity and quantity of each magnetically sorted T cell population. From each sorted fraction, genomic DNA was isolated and quantified by UV absorbance on a Nanodrop 2000c. This sample was taken from a study of shared clonotypes between healthy human individuals (dated by TCRdb to about 2020). In the study overall: The cohort included three men and a couple of women between 18 and 49 years of age. For each donor, three plates each were used for CD4 naive and CD4 memory, two plates were used for CD8 naive, and one plate was used for CD8 memory. Between about 0.8 and 8.9 billion PBMCs per donor were obtained by leukapheresis. To estimate repertoire size and how much clonotype sharing occurs between individuals, the study deeply sequenced the blood TCR repertoires of roughly 5 healthy adults. Different laboratories and diverse techniques were used to prepare libraries and sequence TCR repertoires, to increase sequencing depth and limit assay-specific biases.

V is clipped by 4 bases and J by 3 bases, and the sequence between their germline boundaries is 13 bases long. Including the terminal cysteine and phenylalanine, the CDR3 comprises 14 residues. Just CDR3 DNA is preserved here, 42 bases in frame from base 1. CDR1 and CDR2 are read off the germline V gene (reference sequence) as SGHNT and YYREEE. What the study reported, not specific to this receptor: Compared with non-shared clonotypes, clonotypes shared by all four sorted-subset donors had higher generation probabilities. When a handful of donors were compared, the shared fraction of clonotypes was roughly 4.8% for naive CD4, roughly 3.4% for naive CD8, 2% to 2.5% for memory CD4, and around 0.4% for memory CD8. The small number of donors limited the genetic and exposure-history diversity represented. Incomplete sequencing was indicated by rarefaction of sorted-subset datasets, despite the large sequencing depth. Larger estimated clonotype richness was generally found for naive subsets than for memory subsets. Pairwise subsampling led to the expectation that sequencing depth would affect the degree of clonotype sharing among donors. Sampling was restricted to blood, and TCR repertoires in tissues likely differ from the TCR repertoires found in blood.

The chain links TRBV5-4 with TRBJ2-5; the D region possibly corresponds to TRBD2 (7 bases align). The clonotype was recovered from a man between 18 and 29 years old in good health. Some clones in this sample may be carry-over from other donors' samples. Sequencing was carried out using naive CD4+ T cells from PBMCs. The meaning of the sample's cell subset or site label: CD45RA+ positively selected. The DNA reads TGTGCCAGCAGCCTCGGGGGGCTGAAAGAGACCCAGTACTTC. Its coded protein is CASSLGGLKETQYF. The CDR3 plus the reference TRBV5-4 and TRBJ2-5 genes for the other parts give the full variable domain: ETGVTQSPTHLIKTRGQQVTLRCSSQSGHNTVSWYQQALGQGPQFIFQYYREEENGRGNFPPRFSGLQFPNYSSELNVNALELDDSALYLCASSLGGLKETQYFGPGTRLLVL.